Each of the 8 T cell receptor beta chains below was sequenced from the same sample in a study of blood T cells in healthy people across ages. Then a second PCR, running roughly 7 to 11 cycles, was carried out with a sample-barcoded 5' primer and a J-beta primer mix. TCRdb reprocessed the 5' RACE reads with MiXCR, giving one entry per CDR3 protein. This table holds about a million distinct CDR3 sequences, approximately 50% found once. Input material: blood. Every receptor here comes from a woman aged 55-70 years in good health.

This chain uses TRBV12-3 or TRBV12-4 with TRBJ2-7, with 9 bases matching TRBD2. J gave up 0 bases and V 5 bases, and 8 bases lay outside the gene matches. This CDR3 spans 16 amino acids. Here the CDR3 reads CASSRRTSAYSYEQYF. As DNA, the CDR3 is TGTGCCAGCAGTAGGCGGACTAGCGCTTACTCCTACGAGCAGTACTTC.

The J gene is TRBJ2-4, the V gene TRBV11-3, with TRBD1 matching over 9 bases. The germline gives CDR1 SGHNT, CDR2 YENEEA. The CDR3 runs 14 residues. Unmatched junction bases numbered 3, after V lost 5 bases and J lost 4 bases. The CDR3 nucleotides read TGTGCCAGCAGCACGGGACAGGGAAAAAACATTCAGTACTTC. This gives the protein CASSTGQGKNIQYF.

A single count supports this clonotype. The chain carries TRBV28 and TRBJ2-7, with D possibly TRBD1 on 5 matching bases. Trimming removed 3 bases from V and 2 bases from J, with 11 bases in between. The CDR3 has 14 residues. Germline loops: CDR1 MDHEN, CDR2 SYDVKM. The CDR3 here is CASSFNRQPYEQYF. The CDR3 DNA reads as TGTGCCAGCAGTTTTAACAGGCAGCCCTACGAGCAGTACTTC.

The rearrangement links TRBV30 to TRBJ2-1, with TRBD1 as a possible D gene (6 bases). The ends were cut back, 2 bases at V and 8 bases at J, with 13 bases in the middle. Germline V gene lookup returns CDR1 GTSNPN and CDR2 SVGIG (reference sequence). The CDR3 is 13 amino acids. The CDR3 nucleotides read TGTGCCTGGAGTTCGAAGTACAGGGATGAGCAGTTCTTC. Translated, it gives CAWSSKYRDEQFF.

The J gene is TRBJ2-1, the V gene TRBV28; D may be TRBD1 (6 bases). This CDR3 is built from 14 residues. The V gene's germline CDR1 is MDHEN and CDR2 SYDVKM. V was clipped by 9 bases and J by 2 bases, with 14 bases between them. This CDR3 reads CASITQGPYNEQFF. The DNA for the CDR3 is TGTGCCAGTATAACACAGGGTCCCTACAATGAGCAGTTCTTC.

This clonotype was recorded at least ten times. The gene calls are TRBV5-1 and TRBJ2-3; 12 positions agree with TRBD2. V was clipped by 4 bases and J by 3 bases; unmatched bases: 6. Per germline, CDR1 SGHRS and CDR2 YFSETQ. The CDR3 covers 16 residues. CDR3 residues: CASSTGLAGMTDTQYF. The CDR3 nucleotides read TGCGCCAGCAGCACTGGACTAGCGGGGATGACAGATACGCAGTATTTT. The full variable domain, completed using reference TRBV5-1 and TRBJ2-3, is KAGVTQTPRYLIKTRGQQVTLSCSPISGHRSVSWYQQTPGQGLQFLFEYFSETQRNKGNFPGRFSGRQFSNSRSEMNVSTLELGDSALYLCASSTGLAGMTDTQYFGPGTRLTVL.

This clonotype was detected a few times. The chain combines TRBV2 with TRBJ2-5, with D uncertain. The CDR3 spans 10 residues. The V and J ends lost 6 bases and 5 bases respectively, with 4 bases between them. Germline assignment: CDR1 SNHLY and CDR2 FYNNEI. The CDR3 region has the DNA TGTGCCAGCAGGGTTGAGACCCAGTACTTC. This codes for CASRVETQYF.

The chain combines TRBV29-1 with TRBJ1-5; the D gene is possibly TRBD1 (5 bases). The V gene's germline CDR1 is SQVTM and CDR2 ANQGSEA. V lost 6 bases and J 4 bases, leaving 13 bases between the germline ends. The CDR3 consists of 13 residues. CDR3 nucleotides: TGCAGCGTCGCAGGGTGGGGGAATCAGCCCCAGCATTTT. Translation gives CSVAGWGNQPQHF.